These 25 T cell receptor beta chains were sequenced from one sample in a study of CD8+CD57+ T cells in acquired aplastic anemia. For CDR3 and TCR beta VDJ profiling, genomic DNA was the template used. TCRdb re-called the reads with MiXCR, one entry per CDR3 protein. Of 130,000 or so distinct CDR3 sequences in the sample, around two fifths were seen once. The specimen was sorted CD4+, CD8+, or CD8+CD57+ T cells (not recorded which) from PBMCs. Receptors were obtained from a human donor in good health, serving as a control.

The chain has TRBV7-9 and TRBJ1-6, with 10 bases lining up with TRBD1. The CDR3 covers 15 residues. V dropped 2 bases and J dropped 8; count of bases not matched to a gene: 3. Germline V gene data show CDR1 as SEHNR and CDR2 as FQNEAQ (reference sequence). The CDR3 loop reads CASSLQGTGDSPLHF. The CDR3 DNA sequence: TGTGCCAGCAGCTTACAGGGGACAGGGGATTCACCCCTCCACTTT.

This clonotype was detected ten times or more. This chain joins TRBV7-2 and TRBJ2-2, with 7 bases that match TRBD2. The CDR3 contains 18 residues. J was trimmed by 0 bases and V by 0 bases; bases with no gene match: 7. Germline loops: CDR1 SGHTA, CDR2 FQGNSA. In nucleotides, the CDR3 is TGTGCCAGCAGCTTAGCGGGACTACTTCGCGCGAACACCGGGGAGCTGTTTTTT. Protein: CASSLAGLLRANTGELFF.

This CDR3 reads CSARPENEQFF. In DNA, the CDR3 is TGCAGTGCTAGGCCGGAGAATGAGCAGTTCTTC. V is TRBV20-1 and J is TRBJ2-1, with D uncertain. In germline, CDR1 is DFQATT, CDR2 SNEGSKA (reference sequence). The germline V and J ends were trimmed by 3 bases and 7 bases, with 7 bases remaining between them. This CDR3 contains 11 residues.

This clonotype was observed a handful of times. J is TRBJ2-7 and V is TRBV15; 12 bases fit TRBD2. This CDR3 region has 16 residues. The germline V gene encodes CDR1 LNHNV and CDR2 YYDKDF (reference sequence). With 3 bases clipped from V and 1 base from J, the junction kept 4 bases outside the gene matches. CDR3 in DNA: TGTGCCACCAGCAGCCCTGGACTAGCGGGATCCTACGAGCAGTACTTC. This encodes CATSSPGLAGSYEQYF.

Many counts were recorded for this clonotype. V is TRBV24-1 and J is TRBJ2-1; 15 positions agree with TRBD2. Germline CDR1 KGHDR, CDR2 SFDVKD. The CDR3 covers 17 residues. After removal of 12 bases from V and 6 bases from J, the junction contained 14 bases not matched to a gene. The CDR3 sequence: CASSGLAGGQGFNEQFF. Here the CDR3 DNA reads TGTGCCTCATCGGGACTAGCGGGAGGCCAGGGTTTCAATGAGCAGTTCTTC.

Ten or more counts support this clonotype. The J gene is TRBJ1-5, the V gene TRBV7-9; TRBD1 is a possible D gene (6 bases). Germline values: CDR1 SEHNR, CDR2 FQNEAQ (reference sequence). The CDR3 loop spans 16 amino acids. The ends were cut back, 5 bases at V and 4 bases at J, with 18 bases in the middle. In nucleotides, the CDR3 is TGTGCCAGCAGCCTGGGGGCAGGGGAAGTGAATCAGCCCCAGCATTTT. Protein: CASSLGAGEVNQPQHF.

The genes are TRBV19 and TRBJ1-2; 7 bases line up with TRBD1. With V trimmed by 7 bases and J by 6 bases, 8 bases remained unmatched. Germline assignment: CDR1 LNHDA and CDR2 SQIVND (reference sequence). This CDR3 region has 13 residues. For the CDR3, the DNA is TGTGCCAGTACCCAGGACAGGATCGATGGCTACACCTTC. Encoded protein: CASTQDRIDGYTF.

As concerns this clonotype: This may stem from a read error, because a much larger clone lies one nucleotide away. The V and J genes are TRBV5-1 and TRBJ1-1; 9 bases line up with TRBD1. J was trimmed by 5 bases and V by 4 bases; bases with no gene match: 6. From germline, CDR1 is SGHRS and CDR2 YFSETQ. This CDR3 is 14 amino acids long. CDR3: CASSPQGAGTEAFF. Written as DNA, the CDR3 is TGCGCCAGCAGCCCACAGGGGGCGGGAACTGAAGCTTTCTTT. Filled out from reference TRBV5-1 and TRBJ1-1, the complete variable domain reads KAGVTQTPRYLIKTRGQQVTLSCSPISGHRSVSWYQQTPGQGLQFLFEYFSETQRNKGNFPGRFSGRQFSNSRSEMNVSTLELGDSALYLCASSPQGAGTEAFFGQGTRLTVV.

This clonotype has only a few counts. This sequence joins TRBV10-3 and TRBJ2-1; D is perhaps TRBD1 (6 bases). This CDR3 is built from 11 residues. V was trimmed by 8 bases and J by 6 bases, leaving 8 bases between them. The germline CDR1 and CDR2 sequences are ENHRY and SYGVKD. As DNA, the CDR3 is TGTGCCATCCGCAGGGGCAATGAGCAGTTCTTC. Its protein product is CAIRRGNEQFF.

This clonotype was counted many times. The chain has TRBV2 and TRBJ2-1; 10 positions agree with TRBD2. The CDR3 runs to 13 residues. Germline lookup yields CDR1 SNHLY and CDR2 FYNNEI. The V gene end was trimmed by 4 bases and the J gene end by 8 bases; junction bases not matched to a gene: 2. CDR3 sequence: CASSGLAGYEQFF. CDR3 nucleotides: TGTGCCAGCAGTGGACTAGCGGGTTATGAGCAGTTCTTC.

This clonotype was recorded many times. The rearrangement uses TRBV29-1 and TRBJ1-1; D not certain. Trimming removed 5 bases at V and 7 bases at J, with 14 bases between. The CDR3 sequence is 12 residues long. The germline CDR1 and CDR2 sequences are SQVTM and ANQGSEA. CDR3: CSVLGRRIEAFF. The CDR3 DNA reads TGCAGCGTTCTCGGCCGGCGGATTGAAGCTTTCTTT.

This clonotype showed up just a few times. The chain is built from TRBV20-1 and TRBJ1-4; D unclear. Germline V CDR1 and CDR2: DFQATT, SNEGSKA (reference sequence). Trimming took off 5 bases at V and 8 bases at J, with 15 bases between the two ends. The CDR3 runs to 13 residues. CDR3 region: CSAYADYKEKLFF. DNA for the CDR3: TGCAGTGCTTACGCCGACTATAAGGAAAAACTGTTTTTT.

The sample holds many counts of this clonotype. This chain joins TRBV10-2 and TRBJ1-3; D might be TRBD1 (5 bases). The CDR3 is made up of 14 amino acids. Trimming removed 4 bases from V and 5 bases from J, with 12 bases in between. From germline, CDR1 is WSHSY and CDR2 SAAADI. CDR3: CASSASGGRNTIYF. CDR3 nucleotide sequence: TGCGCCAGCAGTGCGTCGGGGGGACGAAACACCATATATTTT.

This clonotype has just a few counts. The chain carries TRBV29-1 and TRBJ2-1, with 10 bases fitting TRBD1. CDR1 and CDR2 from the germline V gene are SQVTM and ANQGSEA. This CDR3 is built from 16 residues. This chain's CDR3 is CSARDSGTGAFNEQFF. In nucleotides, the CDR3 is TGCAGTGCTAGAGATTCCGGGACAGGGGCTTTTAATGAGCAGTTCTTC.

The V call is TRBV5-1, the J call TRBJ2-7; D may be TRBD2 (6 bases). This CDR3 region has 15 residues. Germline V CDR1 and CDR2: SGHRS, YFSETQ. Trimming took 4 bases from V and 6 from J, leaving 20 bases between them. CDR3 amino acids: CASSNGAVDGGEQYF. The CDR3 coding sequence is TGCGCCAGCAGCAATGGAGCCGTGGACGGGGGCGAGCAGTACTTC.

Ten or more counts support this clonotype. The J gene is TRBJ2-3, the V gene TRBV6-4; TRBD2 might be the D (6 bases). The CDR3 totals 13 residues. The V and J ends lost 5 bases and 6 bases respectively, with 12 bases between them. In germline, CDR1 is MRHNA, CDR2 SNTAGT. The CDR3 loop reads CASSLGLRDTQYF. The CDR3 region has the DNA TGTGCCAGCAGTTTAGGACTACGCGATACGCAGTATTTT.

The V call is TRBV18, the J call TRBJ2-1, with 7 bases matching TRBD2. The ends lost 5 bases at V and 8 bases at J; junction bases unmatched: 6. Per germline, CDR1 KGHSH and CDR2 LQKENI. The CDR3 is made up of 13 amino acids. The CDR3 DNA reads as TGTGCCAGCTCAACACGGGAGGAGGATGAGCAGTTCTTC. Its translation: CASSTREEDEQFF.

In the case of this clonotype: This clone may be a read error of a much larger clone one base away. The chain is built from TRBV28 and TRBJ1-2; no definite D call. CDR1 is MDHEN, CDR2 SYDVKM, per germline. Trimming took off 2 bases at V and 4 bases at J, with 8 bases between the two ends. The CDR3 length is 13 residues. The CDR3 region is CASSLKALYGYTF. The CDR3 nucleotides are TGTGCCAGCAGTTTAAAGGCTCTCTATGGCTACACCTTC.

About this clonotype itself: A much larger clone differs by one base, so this may be a read error. The V call is TRBV20-1, the J call TRBJ2-4; a weak D match, TRBD2 (5 bases). Germline CDR1 DFQATT, CDR2 SNEGSKA (reference sequence). This CDR3 is 14 amino acids long. Written as DNA, the CDR3 is TGCAGTGCCGTACGATCTCTAGCCAAAAGCATTCAGTACTTC. It translates to CSAVRSLAKSIQYF.

Comments on this clonotype: One base away lies a much larger clone, so this may be a sequencing read error. The chain uses TRBV6-1 and TRBJ1-4; TRBD1 agrees at 7 bases. The V and J ends lost 3 bases and 8 bases, in that order; junction bases with no gene match: 9. The CDR3 loop spans 15 amino acids. CDR1 is MNHNS and CDR2 is SASEGT in the germline V gene. The CDR3 DNA follows: TGTGCCAGCAGTGATCGGACGGGAGGGGGCGAAAAACTGTTTTTT. It codes for CASSDRTGGGEKLFF.

The chain couples TRBV19 to TRBJ2-5; 10 bases are shared with TRBD1. Germline CDR1 LNHDA, CDR2 SQIVND (reference sequence). With 3 bases clipped from V and 8 bases from J, the junction kept 6 bases outside the gene matches. CDR3 length equals 14 residues. This chain's CDR3 is CASSMTGGSRTQYF. The CDR3 DNA sequence: TGTGCCAGTAGTATGACAGGGGGCTCAAGAACCCAGTACTTC.

V gene TRBV19 combines with J gene TRBJ2-7; 10 nucleotides match TRBD1. The CDR3 extends over 12 amino acids. CDR1 and CDR2 (germline): LNHDA, SQIVND (reference sequence). V gave up 10 bases and J gave up 7 bases; unmatched junction bases: 7. CDR3 DNA: TGTGCCACCTCCGGGACAGGGGTTGAGCAGTACTTC. It encodes CATSGTGVEQYF.

This clonotype has a count of ten or more. The chain recombines TRBV20-1 with TRBJ2-1; 7 bases map to TRBD2. Germline values: CDR1 DFQATT, CDR2 SNEGSKA (reference sequence). The V and J ends lost 6 bases and 5 bases, in that order; junction bases with no gene match: 7. The CDR3 loop spans 13 amino acids. The CDR3 protein is CSARRGVDNEQFF. The CDR3 coding sequence is TGCAGTGCCCGCCGGGGGGTCGACAATGAGCAGTTCTTC.

This chain joins TRBV28 and TRBJ1-6; 10 nucleotides agree with TRBD1. The CDR3 totals 15 residues. V dropped 6 bases and J dropped 7; count of bases not matched to a gene: 6. Germline CDR1 reads MDHEN; CDR2 reads SYDVKM. CDR3 nucleotides: TGTGCCAGCAGATATCCGGGACAGGGGAATTCACCCCTCCACTTT. Residues: CASRYPGQGNSPLHF.

The chain has TRBV5-1 and TRBJ2-1; D gene uncertain. The CDR3 is made up of 13 amino acids. V lost 0 bases and J 12 bases, leaving 13 bases between the germline ends. In germline, CDR1 is SGHRS, CDR2 YFSETQ. The CDR3 spells CASSLGEDPGQFF. The DNA of the CDR3 is TGCGCCAGCAGCTTGGGCGAGGACCCTGGGCAGTTCTTC.